This T cell receptor beta chain emerged from a study of cytomegalovirus exposure and HLA in healthy donors. The method was immunoSEQ multiplex PCR; TCRdb's version includes in-frame clones alone and lacks a portion of them. The sample lists 200,000 to 300,000 clones; about nine tenths were seen once. V lost 4 bases, J lost 2 bases, and 12 bases stayed unmatched. CDR3 size: 17 residues. Germline V gives CDR1 MNHNS, CDR2 SASEGT. The chain links TRBV6-1 to TRBJ2-5, with 8 bases identical to TRBD1. Sequenced material: PBMCs. This clonotype was obtained from a woman aged 30 to 39 in good health and CMV-seronegative. The CDR3 reads CASSGLTGGWGQETQYF. The CDR3 DNA is TGTGCCAGCAGTGGATTAACAGGGGGTTGGGGGCAAGAGACCCAGTACTTC.